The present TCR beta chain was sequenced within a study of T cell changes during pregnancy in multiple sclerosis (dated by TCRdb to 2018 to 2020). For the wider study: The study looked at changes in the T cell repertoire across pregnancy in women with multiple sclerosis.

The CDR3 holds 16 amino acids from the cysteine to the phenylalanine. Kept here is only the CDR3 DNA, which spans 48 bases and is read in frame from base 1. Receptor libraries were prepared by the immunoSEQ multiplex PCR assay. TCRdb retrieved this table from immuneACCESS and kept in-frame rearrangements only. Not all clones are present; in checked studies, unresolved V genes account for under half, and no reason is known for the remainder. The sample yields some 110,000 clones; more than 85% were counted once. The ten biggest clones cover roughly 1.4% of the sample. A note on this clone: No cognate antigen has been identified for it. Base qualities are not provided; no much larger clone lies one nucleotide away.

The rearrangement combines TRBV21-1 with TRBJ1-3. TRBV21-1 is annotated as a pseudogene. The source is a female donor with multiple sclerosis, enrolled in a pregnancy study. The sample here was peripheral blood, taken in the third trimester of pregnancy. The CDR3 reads CASSRQDCDSGNTIYF. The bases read TGTGCCAGCAGCCGGCAGGACTGCGACTCTGGAAACACCATATATTTT.